The clone carrying this T cell receptor (beta chain) was found a few times. The CDR3 has 14 amino acids. V was clipped by 4 bases and J by 9 bases; unmatched bases: 8. Germline CDR1 is MNHNY and CDR2 is SVGAGI (reference sequence). TCRdb reanalysed the RT-PCR reads using MiXCR and keeps one entry per CDR3 protein. The sample has about 680,000 distinct CDR3 sequences, approximately 15% seen once; the top ten hold 3.6%. The rearrangement joins TRBV6-6 to TRBJ2-1; TRBD2 matches at 8 bases. The sequence was obtained from a female donor in good health, serving as a healthy control. Sequencing input: memory CD4+ T cells from blood. As DNA, the CDR3 is TGTGCCAGCAGTTCGGGTCGTAGCGGGGCTGAGCAGTTCTTC. This codes for CASSSGRSGAEQFF.